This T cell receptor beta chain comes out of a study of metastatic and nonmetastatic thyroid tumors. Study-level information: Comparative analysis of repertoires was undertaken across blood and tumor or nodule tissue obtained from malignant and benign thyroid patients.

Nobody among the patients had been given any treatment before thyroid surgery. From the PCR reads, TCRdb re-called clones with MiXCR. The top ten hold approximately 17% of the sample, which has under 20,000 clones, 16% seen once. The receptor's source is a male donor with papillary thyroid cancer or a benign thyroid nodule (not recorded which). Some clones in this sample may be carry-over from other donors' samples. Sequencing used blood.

Here the CDR3 reads CASSIGGLSSYEQYF. CDR3 bases: TGTGCCAGCAGCATAGGGGGCCTAAGCTCCTACGAGCAGTACTTC. This chain uses TRBV11-2 with TRBJ2-7; 7 bases agree with TRBD1. V lost 5 bases to trimming and J lost 0 bases; unmatched junction nucleotides: 7. The CDR3 consists of 15 residues. Per germline, CDR1 SGHAT and CDR2 FQNNGV. The variable domain in full, with the rest retrieved from reference TRBV11-2 and TRBJ2-7, is EAGVAQSPRYKIIEKRQSVAFWCNPISGHATLYWYQQILGQGPKLLIQFQNNGVVDDSQLPKDRFSAERLKGVDSTLKIQPAKLEDSAVYLCASSIGGLSSYEQYFGPGTRLTVT.